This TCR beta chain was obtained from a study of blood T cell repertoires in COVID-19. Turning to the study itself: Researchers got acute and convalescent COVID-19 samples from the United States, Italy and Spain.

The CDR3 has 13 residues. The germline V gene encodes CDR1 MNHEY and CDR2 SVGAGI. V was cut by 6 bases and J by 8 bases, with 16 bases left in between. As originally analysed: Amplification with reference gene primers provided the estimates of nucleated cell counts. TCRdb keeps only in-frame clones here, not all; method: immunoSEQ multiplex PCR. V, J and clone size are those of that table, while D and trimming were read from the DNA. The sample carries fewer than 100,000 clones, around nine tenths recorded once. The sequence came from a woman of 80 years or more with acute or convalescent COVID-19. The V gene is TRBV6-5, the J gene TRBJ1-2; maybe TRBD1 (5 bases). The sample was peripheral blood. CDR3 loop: CASRNQGTGGYTF. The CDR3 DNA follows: TGTGCCAGCAGGAACCAGGGTACTGGCGGCTACACCTTC.